The 28 T cell receptor beta chains below all came from one sample that was sequenced in a study of blood T cell repertoires in COVID-19 (dated by TCRdb to about 2020). Libraries were made using the immunoSEQ multiplex PCR assay. TCRdb obtained this table from immuneACCESS and retained in-frame rearrangements with V and J assigned. These tables miss some clones; where compared with another copy, unresolved V genes account for less than half of the shortfall, and the remainder is unexplained. The sample profile shows approximately 170,000 clones; around 82% of them were found once. The ten top clones hold roughly 4% of the sample. Sequencing was performed on PBMCs or T cells enriched from blood (not recorded which). The origin of the receptors is a woman between 50 and 59 years old in a cohort exposed to, infected with or recovered from COVID-19 (not recorded which).

The chain uses TRBV28 and TRBJ2-7; tentative D call: TRBD2 (5 bases). The CDR3 extends over 13 amino acids. The germline V gene encodes CDR1 MDHEN and CDR2 SYDVKM. Trimming removed 7 bases at V and 7 bases at J, with 17 bases between. CDR3 loop: CASIQTSGVEQYF. CDR3 nucleotides: TGTGCCAGCATTCAGACATCCGGGGTAGAGCAGTACTTC.

The chain combines TRBV23-1 with TRBJ2-7, with 8 bases that match TRBD2. TRBV23-1 is known as an ORF, though its function is uncertain. The CDR3 loop spans 14 amino acids. Germline trimming cut 9 bases from V and 4 bases from J; bases unmatched to any gene: 11. The CDR3: CARGTSGRKYEQYF. The DNA for the CDR3 is TGCGCCAGAGGGACAAGCGGGAGAAAGTACGAGCAGTACTTC.

CDR3 sequence (DNA): TGTGCCAGCAGCTTAGCGACAGGGTCCAGAAACACCATATATTTT. Amino acid sequence: CASSLATGSRNTIYF. This chain links TRBV5-6 with TRBJ1-3; 7 bases match TRBD1. The CDR3 spans 15 residues. Germline lookup yields CDR1 SGHDT and CDR2 YYEEEE. J was trimmed by 5 bases and V by 2 bases; bases with no gene match: 7.

This rearrangement joins TRBV5-1 to TRBJ1-1; the match to TRBD1 covers 9 bases. The CDR3 loop spans 16 amino acids. The trim removed 0 bases at V and 4 bases at J, leaving 7 bases unmatched. CDR1 is SGHRS, CDR2 YFSETQ, per germline. CDR3 loop: CASSLGPGTGTTEAFF. DNA for the CDR3: TGCGCCAGCAGCTTGGGGCCCGGGACAGGGACCACTGAAGCTTTCTTT.

The chain is built from TRBV3-1 (or the pseudogene TRBV3-2) and TRBJ1-2, with 9 bases aligning to TRBD1. V trimming: 0 bases; J trimming: 8 bases; junction bases outside the gene matches: 10. Looked up from germline, CDR1 is LGHDT and CDR2 is YNNKEL (reference sequence). This CDR3 has 16 amino acids. The CDR3 nucleotides read TGTGCCAGCAGCCAAGATACCGGGACAGGGAGTTACGGCTACACCTTC. This codes for CASSQDTGTGSYGYTF.

For the CDR3, the DNA is TGTGCCAGCAGGCCTACCGGGACAGAAGGAAATGAGCAGTTCTTC. Translated, it gives CASRPTGTEGNEQFF. The chain joins TRBV2 to TRBJ2-1, with 7 nucleotides matching TRBD1. The J segment lost 7 bases and the V segment lost 6 bases, leaving 12 bases of the junction unmatched. Looked up from germline, CDR1 is SNHLY and CDR2 is FYNNEI. CDR3 length: 15 amino acids.

The V and J genes are TRBV28 and TRBJ2-5; D not resolved. V was pared by 8 bases and J by 7 bases, with 11 bases between. The CDR3 loop spans 11 amino acids. Germline assignment: CDR1 MDHEN and CDR2 SYDVKM. Here the CDR3 DNA reads TGTGCCAGCGGATTCGGAGTGACCCAGTACTTC. Its translation is CASGFGVTQYF.

In DNA form, the CDR3 reads TGTGCCAGCAGCTTTCAGGGGACGGCCACAGATACGCAGTATTTT. Its translation: CASSFQGTATDTQYF. This rearrangement joins TRBV7-3 to TRBJ2-3, with D possibly matching TRBD1 (6 bases). Per germline, CDR1 SGHTA and CDR2 FQGTGA. The CDR3 runs 15 residues. V lost 3 bases and J lost 2, with 12 bases in between.

This chain uses TRBV3-1 (or the pseudogene TRBV3-2) with TRBJ2-1; 9 nucleotides align to TRBD2. The CDR3 consists of 14 residues. Trimming removed 4 bases from V and 7 bases from J; junction bases left unmatched: 5. Germline V gene data show CDR1 as LGHDT and CDR2 as YNNKEL (reference sequence). In DNA, the CDR3 is TGTGCCAGCAGCCCCAGTCTAGCGGGAAATGAGCAGTTCTTC. It encodes CASSPSLAGNEQFF.

The chain recombines TRBV6-5 with TRBJ2-7; D gene unclear. The germline gives CDR1 MNHEY, CDR2 SVGAGI. This CDR3 comprises 14 residues. V was pared by 8 bases and J by 2 bases, with 16 bases between. The CDR3: CASVPYSLAYEQYF. Written as DNA, the CDR3 is TGTGCCAGCGTACCTTACTCCCTGGCCTACGAGCAGTACTTC.

This clone was observed a handful of times. The chain has TRBV27 and TRBJ2-7, with 12 nucleotides matching TRBD2. Losses at the gene ends were 5 bases for V and 6 bases for J; bases not matched to a gene: 8. The CDR3 totals 15 residues. The V gene's germline CDR1 is MNHEY and CDR2 SMNVEV (reference sequence). CDR3 protein: CASSADGLAGLEQYF. In nucleotides, the CDR3 is TGTGCCAGCAGTGCCGACGGACTAGCGGGGCTCGAGCAGTACTTC.

The chain is built from TRBV19 and TRBJ1-5; D not certain. Germline CDR1 reads LNHDA; CDR2 reads SQIVND (reference sequence). The germline V and J ends were trimmed by 7 bases and 6 bases, with 10 bases remaining between them. This CDR3 spans 12 amino acids. CDR3 in amino acids: CASKEGGQPQHF. CDR3 DNA sequence: TGTGCCAGTAAAGAGGGAGGTCAGCCCCAGCATTTT.

This chain links TRBV12-3 or TRBV12-4 with TRBJ2-7; D not resolved. The CDR3 is 13 residues long. V gave up 8 bases and J gave up 3 bases, with 14 bases separating them. CDR3 DNA sequence: TGTGCCAGCTCCGCAGCCCAGGTCTACGAGCAGTACTTC. This gives the protein CASSAAQVYEQYF.

This rearrangement joins TRBV5-4 to TRBJ1-1; D may be TRBD1 (5 bases). CDR1 is SGHNT, CDR2 YYREEE, per germline (reference sequence). The CDR3 spans 14 residues. Trimming left V 2 bases short and J 3 bases short, with 11 bases between. The CDR3 sequence is CASSFYGGYTEAFF. As DNA, the CDR3 is TGTGCCAGCAGCTTTTACGGGGGGTACACTGAAGCTTTCTTT.

The chain links TRBV3-1 (or the pseudogene TRBV3-2) to TRBJ1-2; TRBD1 aligns across 7 bases. CDR1 and CDR2 (germline): LGHDT, YNNKEL (reference sequence). This CDR3 has 14 amino acids. The V gene end was trimmed by 0 bases and the J gene end by 6 bases; junction bases not matched to a gene: 4. The CDR3 DNA is TGTGCCAGCAGCCAAGATTGGCAGGGGGATGGCTACACCTTC. Translated: CASSQDWQGDGYTF.

The J gene is TRBJ1-1, the V gene TRBV3-1 (or the pseudogene TRBV3-2); 7 positions match TRBD1. Germline-derived CDR1 and CDR2 are LGHDT and YNNKEL (reference sequence). This CDR3 region has 13 residues. The J segment lost 11 bases and the V segment lost 0 bases, leaving 6 bases of the junction unmatched. For the CDR3, the DNA is TGTGCCAGCAGCCAAGACCACCGGACAGGTGCTTTCTTT. The encoded protein is CASSQDHRTGAFF.

This sequence joins TRBV5-1 and TRBJ1-1, with D maybe TRBD1 (5 bases). The germline gives CDR1 SGHRS, CDR2 YFSETQ. The CDR3 has 14 amino acids. The V end was cut by 4 bases, the J end by 1 base, with 11 bases between. The DNA for the CDR3 is TGCGCCAGCAGCGCCCTTGGGGCGAACACTGAAGCTTTCTTT. Translating it yields CASSALGANTEAFF.

The chain joins TRBV10-2 to TRBJ1-5; D is unclear. The CDR3 is made up of 13 amino acids. Germline lookup yields CDR1 WSHSY and CDR2 SAAADI. V was pared by 4 bases and J by 6 bases, with 10 bases between. In nucleotides, the CDR3 is TGCGCCAGCAGTGTTGTGGCGGGTCAGCCCCAGCATTTT. Translated, it gives CASSVVAGQPQHF.

The chain is built from TRBV5-1 and TRBJ1-5; 7 bases are shared with TRBD1. This CDR3 is 15 amino acids long. V lost 4 bases to trimming and J lost 1 base; unmatched junction nucleotides: 5. The germline V gene encodes CDR1 SGHRS and CDR2 YFSETQ. This CDR3 is CASSPGGQSNQPQHF. The CDR3 bases are TGCGCCAGCAGCCCCGGGGGACAGAGCAATCAGCCCCAGCATTTT.

V and J are TRBV5-1 and TRBJ2-1, with 9 bases matching TRBD1. CDR3 length: 13 amino acids. Germline CDR1 and CDR2: SGHRS and YFSETQ. V trimming: 4 bases; J trimming: 6 bases; junction bases outside the gene matches: 2. The CDR3 reads CASSPDRGNEQFF. CDR3 coding DNA: TGCGCCAGCAGCCCGGACAGGGGCAATGAGCAGTTCTTC. The variable domain in full, with the rest retrieved from reference TRBV5-1 and TRBJ2-1, is KAGVTQTPRYLIKTRGQQVTLSCSPISGHRSVSWYQQTPGQGLQFLFEYFSETQRNKGNFPGRFSGRQFSNSRSEMNVSTLELGDSALYLCASSPDRGNEQFFGPGTRLTVL.

V and J are TRBV5-8 and TRBJ2-1; 8 bases fit TRBD2. The CDR3 is 14 residues long. Germline values: CDR1 SGHTS, CDR2 YDEGEE. Trimming removed 1 base from V and 5 bases from J; junction bases left unmatched: 2. The CDR3 bases are TGTGCCAGCAGCTTGTTCGGGAGGGACAATGAGCAGTTCTTC. Its protein product is CASSLFGRDNEQFF.

This chain connects TRBV28 to TRBJ2-5; 9 bases agree with TRBD1. In germline, CDR1 is MDHEN, CDR2 SYDVKM. V shed 4 bases, J shed 10 bases, and the junction held 13 bases outside the gene matches. This CDR3 is 15 amino acids long. The CDR3 sequence: CASSSPGQGEFRQYF. The DNA for the CDR3 is TGTGCCAGCAGTTCACCGGGACAGGGAGAGTTTCGCCAGTACTTC.

The chain carries TRBV11-2 and TRBJ2-1; tentatively, D is TRBD2 (7 bases). Trimming cost V 4 bases and J 1 base, with 14 bases left between them. Germline V gene data show CDR1 as SGHAT and CDR2 as FQNNGV. This CDR3 is built from 16 residues. The CDR3 here is CASSSGGGVSYNEQFF. The CDR3 DNA is TGTGCCAGCAGCTCAGGAGGGGGGGTATCCTACAATGAGCAGTTCTTC.

The chain recombines TRBV18 with TRBJ2-7; TRBD1 matches 7 bases. The CDR3 contains 14 residues. CDR1 is KGHSH and CDR2 is LQKENI in the germline V gene. Trimming removed 0 bases from V and 2 bases from J; junction bases left unmatched: 1. This chain's CDR3 is CASSPPGQTYEQYF. The CDR3 DNA follows: TGTGCCAGCTCACCACCGGGACAGACCTACGAGCAGTACTTC.

V gene TRBV6-6 combines with J gene TRBJ1-1; 10 bases agree with TRBD1. Germline V gene lookup returns CDR1 MNHNY and CDR2 SVGAGI (reference sequence). The CDR3 has 15 amino acids. V lost 8 bases and J lost 4; bases outside the gene matches: 10. CDR3 nucleotide sequence: TGTGCCAGCCGTGACAGGGGGCAACCAACCACTGAAGCTTTCTTT. Protein product: CASRDRGQPTTEAFF.

This clone was detected only once. The chain has TRBV28 and TRBJ2-7, with D possibly TRBD2 on 5 matching bases. Germline CDR1 reads MDHEN; CDR2 reads SYDVKM. This CDR3 has 13 residues. Between the trimmed V and J ends, which lost 5 bases and 2 bases, there was a span of 10 bases. CDR3: CASSTSGAYEQYF. For the CDR3, the DNA is TGTGCCAGCAGTACGAGCGGAGCCTACGAGCAGTACTTC.

The V gene is TRBV19, the J gene TRBJ2-1, with TRBD2 matching 12 bases. CDR3 length: 17 amino acids. Trimming removed 6 bases from V and 0 bases from J; junction bases left unmatched: 6. Germline values: CDR1 LNHDA, CDR2 SQIVND (reference sequence). The CDR3 nucleotides read TGTGCCAGTAGCCTAGGACTAGCGGGACCCTCCTACAATGAGCAGTTCTTC. Amino acids: CASSLGLAGPSYNEQFF.

V gene TRBV7-9 combines with J gene TRBJ2-5, with a tentative D call TRBD2 (5 bases). The germline V gene encodes CDR1 SEHNR and CDR2 FQNEAQ (reference sequence). CDR3 size: 15 residues. Trimming took 6 bases from V and 5 from J, leaving 19 bases between them. This CDR3 is CASREKGRSGETQYF. CDR3 bases: TGTGCCAGCAGGGAAAAAGGGCGGTCGGGGGAGACCCAGTACTTC.